These T cell receptor beta chains were read from a single sample in a study of CD8 T cells in Susac syndrome. Each CDR3 protein is one row after TCRdb ran MiXCR on the immunoSEQ multiplex PCR reads. Here the sample spans some 130,000 distinct CDR3 sequences, 85% to 95% being singletons. The sample consisted of CD8+ T cells from PBMCs. Every receptor here comes from a human donor with Susac syndrome. CDR3s include the opening cysteine and the closing phenylalanine or tryptophan. The D gene is left open where the match is weak. The size of a clone is reported for some rows only, either as once, few or many, or as a class for expanded clones.

j_gene,abundance,v_gene,d_gene,len,CDR3nt,CDR3aa
TRBJ1-4,NA,TRBV28,NA,15,TGTGCCAGCAGTCCGAACGGGGGGCGAGATGAAAAACTGTTTTTT,CASSPNGGRDEKLFF
TRBJ1-1,once,TRBV4-1,TRBD1,15,TGCGCCAGCAGCCAAGAAGGCGCAGGGGGGACTGAAGCTTTCTTT,CASSQEGAGGTEAFF
TRBJ1-1,NA,TRBV6-5,NA,13,TGTGCCAGCAGCCGACGGGGGGGAACTGAAGCTTTCTTT,CASSRRGGTEAFF
TRBJ2-3,once,TRBV5-6,NA,13,TGTGCCAGCAGCTGGGGGACCTCGGGTACGCAGTATTTT,CASSWGTSGTQYF
TRBJ2-2,NA,TRBV15,NA,19,TGTGCCACCAGCAGAGATCACAGAGGGGGTTCCTTGCTCACCGGGGAGCTGTTTTTT,CATSRDHRGGSLLTGELFF
TRBJ2-6,NA,TRBV6-6,NA,13,TGTGCCACCATTTACTCTGGGGCCAACGTCCTGACTTTC,CATIYSGANVLTF
TRBJ2-1,NA,TRBV29-1,TRBD2,17,TGCAGCGTTGATGACCAAACCAAGCGGGATCCCTACAATGAGCAGTTCTTC,CSVDDQTKRDPYNEQFF
TRBJ2-7,NA,TRBV7-2,NA,11,TGTGCCAGCAGCCTGCAATCCGAGCAGTACTTC,CASSLQSEQYF
TRBJ2-6,NA,TRBV21-1,NA,17,TGTGCCAGCATGCTGGACGGTGGGATCTCTGGGGCCAACGTCCTGACTTTC,CASMLDGGISGANVLTF
TRBJ2-1,NA,TRBV20-1,TRBD2,16,TGCAGTGCTAGAGGGAGAAGACTAGCGGATTACAATGAGCAGTTCTTC,CSARGRRLADYNEQFF
TRBJ1-1,NA,TRBV11-2,NA,14,TGTGCCAGCAGCTTAGAGTGGGCGAACACTGAAGCTTTCTTT,CASSLEWANTEAFF
TRBJ2-7,NA,TRBV29-1,TRBD1,14,TGCAGCGTTCCGAGTTGGGACAGCTCCTACGAGCAGTACTTC,CSVPSWDSSYEQYF
TRBJ2-1,NA,TRBV6-4,NA,12,TGTGCCAGCAGTGATTCCTCCGGGGAGCAGTTCTTC,CASSDSSGEQFF
TRBJ1-1,NA,TRBV15,TRBD1,15,TGTGCCACCAGCAAAGGGACAGCTATGAACACTGAAGCTTTCTTT,CATSKGTAMNTEAFF
TRBJ2-1,NA,TRBV12-3/TRBV12-4,NA,14,TGTGCCAGCAGTTCGAAGGAAAACTACAATGAGCAGTTCTTC,CASSSKENYNEQFF
TRBJ2-2,NA,TRBV7-9,NA,17,TGTGCCAGCTCCTCTAGGCCGGGACAAGAGTTCACCGGGGAGCTGTTTTTT,CASSSRPGQEFTGELFF
TRBJ2-7,NA,TRBV5-1,TRBD1,13,TGCGCCAGCAGCTTGCCAGGGGGCCTCGAGCAGTACTTC,CASSLPGGLEQYF
TRBJ2-3,few,TRBV12-3/TRBV12-4,NA,13,TGTGCCAGCAGTTTGGCGGGCACAGATACGCAGTATTTT,CASSLAGTDTQYF
TRBJ2-2,NA,TRBV7-6,NA,14,TGTGCCAGCAGCTTAGGGATTCTGACCGGGGAGCTGTTTTTT,CASSLGILTGELFF
TRBJ1-4,NA,TRBV9,NA,15,TGTGCCAGCAGCGTAGCGGCTCAGAGGGATGAAAAACTGTTTTTT,CASSVAAQRDEKLFF
TRBJ2-1,NA,TRBV29-1,TRBD2,14,TGCATCCCCTCAAACGGGACTAGCGACTTCGAGCAGTTCTTC,CIPSNGTSDFEQFF
TRBJ1-2,NA,TRBV19,NA,11,TGTGCCAGTAGCCATATGGGTGGCTACACCTTC,CASSHMGGYTF
TRBJ1-1,NA,TRBV29-1,TRBD1,14,TGCAGCGTTGGAGACAGGGGGTTGAACACTGAAGCTTTCTTT,CSVGDRGLNTEAFF
TRBJ2-5,NA,TRBV12-5,NA,13,TGTGCTAGTGCCCTAATGGCCCAAGAGACCCAGTACTTC,CASALMAQETQYF
TRBJ2-2,NA,TRBV9,NA,17,TGTGCCAGCAGCGACAAAAGGGTTGACTCGATTACCGGGGAGCTGTTTTTT,CASSDKRVDSITGELFF
TRBJ1-5,once,TRBV11-2,NA,15,TGTGCCAGCAGCTTAGCCGCCCAGGGAGATCAGCCCCAGCATTTT,CASSLAAQGDQPQHF
TRBJ2-7,once,TRBV11-2,NA,17,TGTGCCAGCAGCTTGGATTCAGGGGGGAGCCGCTCCTACGAGCAGTACTTC,CASSLDSGGSRSYEQYF
TRBJ1-2,NA,TRBV12-3/TRBV12-4,TRBD1,14,TGTGCCAGCAGTTTAACAGGGGGCGACTATGGCTACACCTTC,CASSLTGGDYGYTF
TRBJ1-1,NA,TRBV9,NA,13,TGTGCCAGCAGCGAGGAACAAGGCTCCGGAGCTTTCTTT,CASSEEQGSGAFF
TRBJ2-7,once,TRBV3-1,NA,13,TGTGCCAGCAGCCAAGCGGGCAACTACGAGCAGTACTTC,CASSQAGNYEQYF
TRBJ2-1,NA,TRBV12-3/TRBV12-4,TRBD1,14,TGTGCCAGCAGTTGGACAGGGCCCTACAATGAGCAGTTCTTC,CASSWTGPYNEQFF
TRBJ2-1,NA,TRBV11-3,TRBD2,15,TGTGCCAGCAGCTTACCTAGCGGGAGGCCGAATGAGCAGTTCTTC,CASSLPSGRPNEQFF
TRBJ1-2,NA,TRBV7-8,NA,14,TGTGCCAGCAGCCACGACGGACGGACGGATGGCTACACCTTC,CASSHDGRTDGYTF
TRBJ2-3,NA,TRBV21-1,NA,17,TGTGCCAGCAGCCTCAAATGGGGGACTAGCGGCACAGATACGCAGTATTTT,CASSLKWGTSGTDTQYF
TRBJ2-7,NA,TRBV4-1,NA,16,TGCGCCAGCAGCCCATTCGGGAACGGCGGAACCTACGAGCAGTACTTC,CASSPFGNGGTYEQYF
TRBJ2-5,once,TRBV5-1,NA,16,TGCGCCAGCAGCTTGCTCCGTTCGGGAGCCCAAGAGACCCAGTACTTC,CASSLLRSGAQETQYF
TRBJ2-7,NA,TRBV20-1,TRBD2,16,TGCAGTGCTAGAGATTTTAGACTAGCGGACTCCTACGAGCAGTACTTC,CSARDFRLADSYEQYF
TRBJ2-7,NA,TRBV14,TRBD2,16,TGTGCCAGCAGCGCCACCGGGACTACAAGCTCCTACGAGCAGTACTTC,CASSATGTTSSYEQYF
TRBJ1-1,once,TRBV27,NA,14,TGTGCCAGCAGTTTGGGGGTTTGGAACACTGAAGCTTTCTTT,CASSLGVWNTEAFF
TRBJ2-1,NA,TRBV6-5,TRBD2,15,TGTGCCAGCAGTTTAGCGGGGCCCTCCTACAATGAGCAGTTCTTC,CASSLAGPSYNEQFF
TRBJ2-7,once,TRBV28,NA,11,TGTGCCAGCAGTATCGCATTGGAACAGTACTTC,CASSIALEQYF
TRBJ2-2,NA,TRBV9,NA,15,TGTGCCAGCAGCGTTTGGGGCCGGGGTACCGGGGAGCTGTTTTTT,CASSVWGRGTGELFF
TRBJ2-1,NA,TRBV12-3/TRBV12-4,TRBD2,17,TGTGCCATCCGGGGTGGCGCGGGAGGGCCGTTTGAAAATGAGCAGTTCTTC,CAIRGGAGGPFENEQFF